The clone carrying this TCR beta chain was picked up a small number of times. One base away lies a much larger clone, so this may be a sequencing read error. CDR3 length: 15 residues. Per germline, CDR1 MNHNY and CDR2 SVGAGI (reference sequence). TCRdb itself ran the multiplex PCR reads through MiXCR, one entry per CDR3 protein. Of approximately 250,000 distinct CDR3 sequences listed, 34% are singletons. This sample is part of a study of breast tumors, draining lymph nodes, adjacent tissues. Axillary draining lymph nodes of breast cancer patients supplied the node samples. The sequence was obtained from a female donor with breast cancer. Some clones in this sample may be carry-over from other donors' samples. The specimen was axillary lymph node tissue. J is TRBJ1-4 and V is TRBV6-6, with TRBD1 matching over 7 bases. CDR3 in DNA: TGTGCCATCAGTTACTTAGGACAGGCTAATGAAAAACTGTTTTTT. Translated, it gives CAISYLGQANEKLFF.